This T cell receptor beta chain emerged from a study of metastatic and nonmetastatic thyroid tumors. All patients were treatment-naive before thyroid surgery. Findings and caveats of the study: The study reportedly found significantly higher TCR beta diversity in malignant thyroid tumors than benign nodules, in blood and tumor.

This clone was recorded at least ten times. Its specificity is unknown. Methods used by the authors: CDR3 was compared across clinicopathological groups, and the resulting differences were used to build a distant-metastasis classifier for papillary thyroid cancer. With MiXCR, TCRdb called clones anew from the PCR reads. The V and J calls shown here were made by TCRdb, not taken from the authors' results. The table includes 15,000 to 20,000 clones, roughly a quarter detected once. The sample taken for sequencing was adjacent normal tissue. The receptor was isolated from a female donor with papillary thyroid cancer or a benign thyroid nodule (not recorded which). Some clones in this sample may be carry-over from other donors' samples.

CDR3 protein: CASSPRQAGDEKLFF. As DNA, the CDR3 is TGTGCCAGCAGTCCCAGACAGGCGGGCGATGAAAAACTGTTTTTT. This chain links TRBV7-9 with TRBJ1-4, with D maybe TRBD1 (6 bases). This CDR3 is 15 amino acids long. V lost 6 bases and J lost 6, with 17 bases in between. Germline-derived CDR1 and CDR2 are SEHNR and FQNEAQ (reference sequence).